The clone carrying this T cell receptor (beta chain) was found many times. The length of the CDR3 is 14 residues. V was shortened by 6 bases and J by 8 bases, with 17 bases between the two germline ends. Germline loops: CDR1 LNHDA, CDR2 SQIVND (reference sequence). Flow cytometry had shown expanded CD8+CD57+ cells in the patients chosen for sequencing. This record comes from a study of CD8+CD57+ T cells in acquired aplastic anemia. The TCR beta profiling, which covered VDJ combination and CDR3 sequence, was carried out using genomic DNA as the template. One entry per CDR3 protein, called by TCRdb with MiXCR from the reads. In the table there are under 350,000 distinct CDR3 sequences, 56% of which are singletons.

The source material was sorted CD4+, CD8+, or CD8+CD57+ T cells (not recorded which) from PBMCs. This TCR derives from a human donor with aplastic anemia. This chain uses TRBV19 with TRBJ2-1; D possibly uses TRBD1 or TRBD2 (7 bases each). The CDR3 bases are TGTGCCAGTAGGGCAGGGGGGGGTTTCTATGAGCAGTTCTTC. Translated: CASRAGGGFYEQFF.